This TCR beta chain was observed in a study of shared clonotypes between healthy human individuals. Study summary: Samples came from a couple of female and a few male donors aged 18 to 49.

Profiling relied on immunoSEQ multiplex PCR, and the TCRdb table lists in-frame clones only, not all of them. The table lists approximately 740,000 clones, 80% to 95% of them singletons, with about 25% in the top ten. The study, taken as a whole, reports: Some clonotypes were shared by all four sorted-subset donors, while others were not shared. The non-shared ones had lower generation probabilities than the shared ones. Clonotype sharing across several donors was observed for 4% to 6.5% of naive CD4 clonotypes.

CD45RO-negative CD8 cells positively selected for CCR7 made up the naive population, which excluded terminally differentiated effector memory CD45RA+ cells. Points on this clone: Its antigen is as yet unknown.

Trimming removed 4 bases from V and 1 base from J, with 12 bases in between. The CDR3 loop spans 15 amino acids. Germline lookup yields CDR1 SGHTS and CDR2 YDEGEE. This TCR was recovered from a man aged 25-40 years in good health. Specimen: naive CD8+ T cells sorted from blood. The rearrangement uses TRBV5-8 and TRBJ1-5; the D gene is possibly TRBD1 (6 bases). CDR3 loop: CASSATGYSNQPQHF. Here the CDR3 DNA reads TGTGCCAGCAGCGCAACAGGGTACAGCAATCAGCCCCAGCATTTT.